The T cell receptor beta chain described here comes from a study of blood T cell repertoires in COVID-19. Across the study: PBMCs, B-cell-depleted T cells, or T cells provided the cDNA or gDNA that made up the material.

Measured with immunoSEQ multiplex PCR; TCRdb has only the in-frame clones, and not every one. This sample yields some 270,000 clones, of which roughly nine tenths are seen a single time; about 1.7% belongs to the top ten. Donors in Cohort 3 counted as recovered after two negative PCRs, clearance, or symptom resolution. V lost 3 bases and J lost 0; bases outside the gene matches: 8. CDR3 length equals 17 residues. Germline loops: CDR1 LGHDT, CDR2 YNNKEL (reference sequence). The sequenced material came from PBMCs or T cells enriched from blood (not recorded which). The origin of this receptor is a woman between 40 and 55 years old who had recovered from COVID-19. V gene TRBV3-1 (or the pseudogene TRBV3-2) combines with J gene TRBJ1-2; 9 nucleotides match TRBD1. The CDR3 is CASSHRDRASTNYGYTF. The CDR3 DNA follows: TGTGCCAGCAGCCACCGGGACAGGGCATCCACTAACTATGGCTACACCTTC.